These 22 T cell receptor beta chains were all obtained from the same sample, sequenced in a study of T-cell reconstitution after alpha-beta-depleted transplantation in children. For TCRbeta, the library was prepared with unique molecular identifiers. TCRdb independently ran MiXCR on the PCR reads; one entry per CDR3 protein. The table has roughly 490,000 distinct CDR3 sequences, approximately 10% seen once. The input for sequencing was PBMCs, mostly from graft donor cells, taken 180 days after TCRalphabeta/CD19-depleted stem cell transplant. The receptors shown here come from a female patient aged 2 to 10 who had a stem cell transplant for aplastic anemia, so the T cells may come from the graft donor.

For the CDR3, the DNA is TGCAGCGCTCCCACTAGCGGGGGCTACAATGAGCAGTTCTTC. It codes for CSAPTSGGYNEQFF. V usage is TRBV29-1 and J usage is TRBJ2-1; TRBD2 matches at 11 bases. With 7 bases clipped from V and 3 bases from J, the junction kept 5 bases outside the gene matches. The CDR3 loop spans 14 amino acids. From germline, CDR1 is SQVTM and CDR2 ANQGSEA.

V gene TRBV12-3 or TRBV12-4 combines with J gene TRBJ2-2, with D perhaps matching TRBD2 (6 bases). With 3 bases removed from V and 6 bases from J, the gap between germline ends came to 11 bases. This CDR3 has 14 residues. In DNA form, the CDR3 reads TGTGCCAGCAGTTTCGGAGGGATGGCCGGGGAGCTGTTTTTT. Protein: CASSFGGMAGELFF.

The gene calls are TRBV5-1 and TRBJ2-3; 7 bases fit TRBD1. This CDR3 is built from 14 residues. Germline V gene data show CDR1 as SGHRS and CDR2 as YFSETQ. J lost 6 bases, V lost 4 bases, and 8 bases had no gene match. CDR3 amino acids: CASSIGQVWDTQYF. The CDR3 DNA reads TGCGCCAGCAGCATAGGACAGGTTTGGGATACGCAGTATTTT.

This clonotype came up a few times. The rearrangement uses TRBV7-2 and TRBJ1-5, with D unclear. V was trimmed by 5 bases and J by 2 bases, leaving 13 bases between them. Germline lookup yields CDR1 SGHTA and CDR2 FQGNSA. The CDR3 contains 15 residues. CDR3 sequence reads: CASSTGEVRNQPQHF. The CDR3 region has the DNA TGTGCCAGCAGCACCGGTGAGGTTCGCAATCAGCCCCAGCATTTT.

This clonotype was seen ten or more times. The chain carries TRBV29-1 and TRBJ2-5, with D perhaps being TRBD1 or TRBD2 (5 bases each). CDR1 SQVTM and CDR2 ANQGSEA come from the germline V gene. V lost 0 bases to trimming and J lost 2 bases, with 10 bases between them. The CDR3 extends over 14 amino acids. This CDR3 reads CSVEDRGRQETQYF. The CDR3 nucleotides read TGCAGCGTTGAAGATCGGGGCAGACAAGAGACCCAGTACTTC.

This clonotype was detected ten times or more. The V and J genes are TRBV29-1 and TRBJ1-2, with a tentative D call TRBD1 (5 bases). V lost 7 bases and J 2 bases, leaving 17 bases between the germline ends. CDR1 is SQVTM, CDR2 ANQGSEA, per germline. This CDR3 has 14 residues. The CDR3 DNA sequence: TGCAGCGCCAGAGAGACAGCGAAGAACTATGGCTACACCTTC. Translating it yields CSARETAKNYGYTF.

V usage is TRBV7-2 and J usage is TRBJ1-1; the D gene is possibly TRBD1 (5 bases). This CDR3 is 13 amino acids long. V was clipped by 10 bases and J by 0 bases, with 12 bases between them. CDR1 and CDR2 (germline): SGHTA, FQGNSA. CDR3 nucleotides: TGTGCCACGCGGGGCTCTTTGAACACTGAAGCTTTCTTT. Protein: CATRGSLNTEAFF.

The rearrangement uses TRBV11-2 and TRBJ1-6, with a tentative D call TRBD1 (5 bases). Germline CDR1 reads SGHAT; CDR2 reads FQNNGV. Trimming left V 4 bases short and J 1 base short, with 8 bases between. CDR3 length equals 15 residues. CDR3 nucleotides: TGTGCCAGCAGCTCTCGGACATCCTATAATTCACCCCTCCACTTT. Its translation is CASSSRTSYNSPLHF.

Only a few counts were recorded for this clonotype. The chain recombines TRBV19 with TRBJ2-2, with TRBD2 matching over 11 bases. V lost 5 bases, J lost 4 bases, and 6 bases stayed unmatched. The CDR3 is 16 amino acids. Per the germline V gene, CDR1 is LNHDA and CDR2 is SQIVND (reference sequence). CDR3 nucleotide sequence: TGTGCCAGTAGTCATAGCGGGAGGGCGGTCACCGGGGAGCTGTTTTTT. As protein: CASSHSGRAVTGELFF.

This clonotype was detected many times. J is TRBJ2-4 and V is TRBV15; 11 positions agree with TRBD2. The CDR3 length is 17 residues. The J segment lost 6 bases and the V segment lost 0 bases, leaving 7 bases of the junction unmatched. The germline V gene encodes CDR1 LNHNV and CDR2 YYDKDF (reference sequence). The CDR3 bases are TGTGCCACCAGCAGAGATAAAACTAGCGGGAGCCGAAACATTCAGTACTTC. This translates into CATSRDKTSGSRNIQYF.

In its sample, this clonotype was seen a few times. V usage is TRBV29-1 and J usage is TRBJ2-3; D may be TRBD2 (5 bases). V was shortened by 0 bases and J by 1 base, with 11 bases between the two germline ends. CDR1 SQVTM and CDR2 ANQGSEA come from the germline V gene. The CDR3 consists of 15 residues. DNA for the CDR3: TGCAGCGTTGAAGATGGGAGAGCCGGCACAGATACGCAGTATTTT. It encodes CSVEDGRAGTDTQYF.

This clonotype was seen only a few times. Here the CDR3 DNA reads TGCGCCAGCAGCCTCGTTTGGGAGCACGAGCAGTTCTTC. Protein product: CASSLVWEHEQFF. The chain employs TRBV4-3 and TRBJ2-1; tentative D call: TRBD2 (5 bases). V lost 4 bases and J lost 10, with 14 bases in between. Per the germline V gene, CDR1 is LGHNA and CDR2 is YSLEER. There are 13 residues in the CDR3.

The J gene is TRBJ2-1, the V gene TRBV20-1; D unresolved. Germline V gene lookup returns CDR1 DFQATT and CDR2 SNEGSKA (reference sequence). CDR3 length: 13 residues. V shed 4 bases and J shed 2 bases, with 9 bases lying between them. The DNA of the CDR3 is TGCAGTGCTATCGTGGGAACCTACAATGAGCAGTTCTTC. This gives the protein CSAIVGTYNEQFF.

The chain is built from TRBV3-1 and TRBJ2-7; 11 nucleotides agree with TRBD2. The CDR3 contains 17 residues. Trimming took 2 bases from V and 3 from J; bases not matched to a gene: 9. Germline lookup yields CDR1 LGHDT and CDR2 YNNKEL (reference sequence). CDR3 DNA sequence: TGTGCCAGCAGCCAAACTAGCGGGAGAAGGATCAGCTACGAGCAGTACTTC. It codes for CASSQTSGRRISYEQYF.

In its sample, this clonotype was seen many times. V gene TRBV12-3 or TRBV12-4 combines with J gene TRBJ2-1, with 8 bases identical to TRBD1. The length of the CDR3 is 12 residues. With 7 bases clipped from V and 10 bases from J, the junction kept 6 bases outside the gene matches. The DNA of the CDR3 is TGTGCCAGCACCCAGGGGGCATGGGAGCAGTTCTTC. Its translation is CASTQGAWEQFF.

This clonotype appeared a few times. This sequence joins TRBV20-1 and TRBJ1-5; D not certain. V was clipped by 6 bases and J by 6 bases, with 15 bases between them. The germline gives CDR1 DFQATT, CDR2 SNEGSKA (reference sequence). CDR3 length equals 13 residues. The CDR3 loop reads CSANTGNAQPQHF. CDR3 coding DNA: TGCAGTGCCAACACCGGGAACGCTCAGCCCCAGCATTTT.

The CDR3: CASSDLGLAGGAEQYV. The CDR3, as DNA: TGTGCCAGCAGTGACCTCGGACTAGCGGGAGGGGCCGAGCAGTACGTC. The chain combines TRBV25-1 with TRBJ2-7, with 15 nucleotides matching TRBD2. CDR1 is MGHDK and CDR2 is SYGVNS in the germline V gene. The CDR3 has 16 amino acids. V was clipped by 3 bases and J by 6 bases; unmatched bases: 6.

In this sample, this clonotype turned up a few times. DNA for the CDR3: TGTGCCAGCAGCCCCCCCGGGACACTCGGGGGCTATGGCTACACCTTC. Amino acid sequence: CASSPPGTLGGYGYTF. The V call is TRBV12-3 or TRBV12-4, the J call TRBJ1-2, with a weak D call TRBD1 (6 bases). This CDR3 contains 16 residues. Trimming removed 6 bases from V and 4 bases from J, with 21 bases in between.

This sequence joins TRBV18 and TRBJ2-1; 7 bases line up with TRBD1. The length of the CDR3 is 14 residues. The germline CDR1 and CDR2 sequences are KGHSH and LQKENI. The ends lost 1 base at V and 7 bases at J; junction bases unmatched: 4. The CDR3 DNA follows: TGTGCCAGCTCACCACTCGAGGGGGCGAATGAGCAGTTCTTC. As protein: CASSPLEGANEQFF.

V gene TRBV9 combines with J gene TRBJ1-5; D is possibly TRBD1 (5 bases). V was cut by 4 bases and J by 0 bases, with 11 bases left in between. Germline V lookup: CDR1 SGDLS, CDR2 YYNGEE. There are 15 residues in the CDR3. The CDR3 nucleotides are TGTGCCAGCAGCAGCGGGACGCATAGCAATCAGCCCCAGCATTTT. Protein sequence: CASSSGTHSNQPQHF.

This clonotype occurred a few times. The gene calls are TRBV28 and TRBJ1-4, with a tentative D call TRBD1 (5 bases). Germline V gene lookup returns CDR1 MDHEN and CDR2 SYDVKM. The ends were cut back, 2 bases at V and 7 bases at J, with 14 bases in the middle. This CDR3 is built from 15 residues. The CDR3 coding sequence is TGTGCCAGCAGTTTAGTGCCGACCCAGGGTGAAAAACTGTTTTTT. Amino acid sequence: CASSLVPTQGEKLFF.

The J gene is TRBJ1-2, the V gene TRBV6-1; TRBD1 matches 9 bases. Germline V gives CDR1 MNHNS, CDR2 SASEGT. Losses at the gene ends were 6 bases for V and 4 bases for J; bases not matched to a gene: 9. The length of the CDR3 is 15 residues. The CDR3 DNA reads as TGTGCCAGCAGCCTATACGGACAGGGGCGCTATGGCTACACCTTC. Translating gives CASSLYGQGRYGYTF.